This TCR beta chain emerged from a study of blood T cell repertoires in COVID-19. Study details: There were acute and convalescent COVID-19 samples, and they came from the United States, Italy and Spain. PBMCs, B-cell-depleted T cells, or T cells were the source of the cDNA or gDNA that made up the material.

The germline V gene has CDR1 WNHNN and CDR2 SYGVQD (reference sequence). This CDR3 spans 16 amino acids. Unmatched junction bases numbered 7, after V lost 3 bases and J lost 7 bases. In the original processing: The authors estimated nucleated cell counts from reference gene primer amplification. Profiled with immunoSEQ multiplex PCR; TCRdb holds only in-frame clones, not every one. V, J and clone size are taken as reported in that table, and D and trimming were inferred from the DNA itself. This sample has about 84,000 clones; around four fifths occur once, and the top ten carry around 36%. Sample: peripheral blood. This TCR was recovered from a man aged 80 or over with active or convalescent COVID-19. The V call is TRBV10-1, the J call TRBJ2-1, with 12 positions matching TRBD1. CDR3 bases: TGCGCCAGCAGTGATCCGGGACAGGGGGCTTGGAATGAGCAGTTCTTC. It translates to CASSDPGQGAWNEQFF.